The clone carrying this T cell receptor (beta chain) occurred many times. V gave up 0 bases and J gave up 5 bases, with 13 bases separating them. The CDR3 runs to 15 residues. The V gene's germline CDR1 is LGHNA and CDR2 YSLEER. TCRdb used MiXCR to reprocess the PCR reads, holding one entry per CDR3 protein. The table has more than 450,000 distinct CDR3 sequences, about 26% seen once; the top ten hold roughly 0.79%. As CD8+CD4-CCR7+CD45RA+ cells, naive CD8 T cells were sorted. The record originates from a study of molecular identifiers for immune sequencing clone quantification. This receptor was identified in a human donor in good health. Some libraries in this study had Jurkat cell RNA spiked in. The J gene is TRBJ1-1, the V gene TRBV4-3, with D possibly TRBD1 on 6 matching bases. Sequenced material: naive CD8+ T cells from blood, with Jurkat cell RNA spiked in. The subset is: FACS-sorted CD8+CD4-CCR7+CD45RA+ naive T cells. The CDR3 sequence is CASSQDRDMVTEAFF. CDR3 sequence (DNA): TGCGCCAGCAGCCAAGATAGGGACATGGTAACTGAAGCTTTCTTT.